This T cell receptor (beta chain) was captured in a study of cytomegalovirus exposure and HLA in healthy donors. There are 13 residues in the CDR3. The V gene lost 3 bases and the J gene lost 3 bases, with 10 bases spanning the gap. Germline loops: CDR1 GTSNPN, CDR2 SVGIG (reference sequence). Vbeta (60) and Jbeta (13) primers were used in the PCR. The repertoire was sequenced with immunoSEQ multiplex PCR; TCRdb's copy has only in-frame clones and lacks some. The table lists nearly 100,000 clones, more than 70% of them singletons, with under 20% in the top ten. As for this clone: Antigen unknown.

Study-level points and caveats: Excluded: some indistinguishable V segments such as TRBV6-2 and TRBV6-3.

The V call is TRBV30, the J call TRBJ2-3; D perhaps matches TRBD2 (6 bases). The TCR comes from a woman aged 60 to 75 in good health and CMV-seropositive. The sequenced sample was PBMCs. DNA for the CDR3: TGTGCCTGGAGACTCCGGGGGACAGATACGCAGTATTTT. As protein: CAWRLRGTDTQYF.